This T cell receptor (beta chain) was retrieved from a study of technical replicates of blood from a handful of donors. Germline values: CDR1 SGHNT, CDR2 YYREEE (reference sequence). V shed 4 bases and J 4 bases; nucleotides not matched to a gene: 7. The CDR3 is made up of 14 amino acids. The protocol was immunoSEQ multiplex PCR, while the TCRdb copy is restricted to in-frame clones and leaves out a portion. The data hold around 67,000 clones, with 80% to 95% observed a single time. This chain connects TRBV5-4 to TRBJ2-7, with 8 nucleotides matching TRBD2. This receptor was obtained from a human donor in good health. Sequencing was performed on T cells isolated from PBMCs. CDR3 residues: CASSRPGLDYEQYF. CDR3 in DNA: TGTGCCAGCAGCCGTCCGGGACTAGATTACGAGCAGTACTTC. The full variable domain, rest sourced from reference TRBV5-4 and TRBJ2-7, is ETGVTQSPTHLIKTRGQQVTLRCSSQSGHNTVSWYQQALGQGPQFIFQYYREEENGRGNFPPRFSGLQFPNYSSELNVNALELDDSALYLCASSRPGLDYEQYFGPGTRLTVT.